Following are 19 T cell receptor beta chains from one sample sequenced in a study of T cells in Graves' hyperthyroidism and ophthalmopathy. TCR beta CDR3 region amplification was performed from RNA transcripts. The primer set for the first-round RT-PCR of the TCR CDR3 was HTBI. MiXCR, applied by TCRdb to the multiplex PCR reads, yields one record per CDR3 protein. In the table there are about 260,000 distinct CDR3 sequences, approximately 21% of which are singletons. Sequencing was performed on blood. These receptors all stem from a man aged 25 to 40 with Graves' ophthalmopathy.

This clonotype was recorded a few times. DNA for the CDR3: TGCAGTGCTCCCTCCGTTTCCTACAATGAGCAGTTCTTC. This encodes CSAPSVSYNEQFF. The rearrangement joins TRBV20-1 to TRBJ2-1, with no clear D. With 5 bases removed from V and 1 base from J, the gap between germline ends came to 9 bases. CDR1 is DFQATT, CDR2 SNEGSKA, per germline (reference sequence). The CDR3 runs to 13 residues.

This clonotype has more than one count but fewer than ten. The V call is TRBV28, the J call TRBJ2-1; perhaps TRBD1 as D (6 bases). V lost 4 bases to trimming and J lost 12 bases, with 13 bases between them. This CDR3 contains 12 residues. Germline V gene lookup returns CDR1 MDHEN and CDR2 SYDVKM. This CDR3 reads CASSSQSRGQFF. In DNA form, the CDR3 reads TGTGCCAGCAGTTCCCAGTCCAGGGGGCAGTTCTTC.

This chain uses TRBV28 with TRBJ1-6, with TRBD1 identical over 10 bases. Losses at the gene ends were 6 bases for V and 9 bases for J; bases not matched to a gene: 8. The length of the CDR3 is 15 residues. Germline CDR1 reads MDHEN; CDR2 reads SYDVKM. CDR3 coding DNA: TGTGCCAGCAGCCTTCCGGGACAGGGGTCTTCACCCCTCCACTTT. Amino acids: CASSLPGQGSSPLHF.

As concerns this clonotype: A much larger clone is a single base away; this may be a read error. CDR3 sequence: CASSDTAGARGIQYF. CDR3 DNA: TGTGCCAGCAGCGACACCGCGGGGGCCCGAGGCATTCAGTACTTC. This rearrangement joins TRBV11-3 to TRBJ2-4; D perhaps matches TRBD2 (7 bases). In germline, CDR1 is SGHNT, CDR2 YENEEA. V was cut by 5 bases and J by 9 bases, with 20 bases left in between. The CDR3 loop spans 15 amino acids.

The V and J genes are TRBV12-3 or TRBV12-4 and TRBJ2-2, with D possibly TRBD1 on 7 matching bases. The CDR3 loop spans 13 amino acids. The V end was cut by 7 bases, the J end by 6 bases, with 12 bases between. CDR3 coding DNA: TGTGCCAGCACCCCCAGGGGGGCCGGGGAGCTGTTTTTT. Encoded protein: CASTPRGAGELFF.

This chain links TRBV20-1 with TRBJ1-4; D is possibly TRBD1 (5 bases). V lost 0 bases to trimming and J lost 8 bases, with 19 bases between them. The CDR3 totals 16 residues. From germline, CDR1 is DFQATT and CDR2 SNEGSKA (reference sequence). DNA of the CDR3: TGCAGTGCTAGAGATTACCCCTCCGGGGGGGTCGAAAAACTGTTTTTT. It is translated as CSARDYPSGGVEKLFF.

The sample holds a few counts of this clonotype. This chain joins TRBV28 and TRBJ2-5, with TRBD1 identical over 9 bases. In germline, CDR1 is MDHEN, CDR2 SYDVKM. The CDR3 sequence is 17 residues long. Unmatched junction bases numbered 12, after V lost 2 bases and J lost 5 bases. The CDR3 loop is CASSLRWGTGLTETQYF. The CDR3 DNA reads TGTGCCAGCAGTTTACGCTGGGGGACAGGGCTTACCGAGACCCAGTACTTC. Combining the CDR3 with reference TRBV28 and TRBJ2-5 gives the whole variable domain DVKVTQSSRYLVKRTGEKVFLECVQDMDHENMFWYRQDPGLGLRLIYFSYDVKMKEKGDIPEGYSVSREKKERFSLILESASTNQTSMYLCASSLRWGTGLTETQYFGPGTRLLVL.

The chain uses TRBV19 and TRBJ1-5; 10 nucleotides line up with TRBD1. V shed 7 bases, J shed 3 bases, and the junction held 12 bases outside the gene matches. Germline loops: CDR1 LNHDA, CDR2 SQIVND (reference sequence). This CDR3 is built from 17 residues. The CDR3 nucleotides read TGTGCCAGTAAGGCAATTGGGACAGGGGTTGCCAATCAGCCCCAGCATTTT. It yields the protein CASKAIGTGVANQPQHF.

This clonotype has only a few counts. The CDR3 bases are TGTGCCAGCAGTTTACACAGGGGATACACCGGGGAGCTGTTTTTT. This gives the protein CASSLHRGYTGELFF. The chain joins TRBV28 to TRBJ2-2; 7 positions agree with TRBD1. CDR3 size: 15 residues. J lost 3 bases, V lost 2 bases, and 3 bases had no gene match. CDR1 MDHEN and CDR2 SYDVKM come from the germline V gene. Complete variable domain (other parts from reference TRBV28 and TRBJ2-2): DVKVTQSSRYLVKRTGEKVFLECVQDMDHENMFWYRQDPGLGLRLIYFSYDVKMKEKGDIPEGYSVSREKKERFSLILESASTNQTSMYLCASSLHRGYTGELFFGEGSRLTVL.

This clonotype has a count of ten or more. This chain connects TRBV7-2 to TRBJ2-5, with 7 positions matching TRBD1. The germline V gene encodes CDR1 SGHTA and CDR2 FQGNSA. Germline trimming cut 5 bases from V and 0 bases from J; bases unmatched to any gene: 9. CDR3 length equals 16 residues. The CDR3 DNA reads as TGTGCCAGCAGCCCAGGGGGTGCGTCGTACCAAGAGACCCAGTACTTC. Its protein is CASSPGGASYQETQYF.

The V call is TRBV15, the J call TRBJ2-1, with TRBD2 matching 14 bases. The J call may be in error: the DNA end matches TRBJ2-7 better. CDR1 and CDR2 (germline): LNHNV, YYDKDF (reference sequence). The CDR3 extends over 16 amino acids. CDR3 nucleotide sequence: TGTGCCACCAGCAGCCTTAAGGGACTAGCGGGAGATGAGCAGTACTTC. Translation: CATSSLKGLAGDEQYF.

This clonotype has more than one count but fewer than ten. The chain uses TRBV10-3 and TRBJ1-1; D unclear. From germline, CDR1 is ENHRY and CDR2 SYGVKD. This CDR3 comprises 13 residues. The V end lost 4 bases, the J end lost 5 bases, and 11 bases lay between the germline ends. The CDR3 region is CAISGMGGTEAFF. CDR3 DNA sequence: TGTGCCATCAGTGGAATGGGTGGGACTGAAGCTTTCTTT.

The chain has TRBV29-1 and TRBJ2-7; 15 nucleotides align to TRBD2. CDR3 length: 15 residues. CDR1 SQVTM and CDR2 ANQGSEA come from the germline V gene. J lost 7 bases, V lost 5 bases, and 9 bases had no gene match. The CDR3, as DNA: TGCAGCGTTCGGCAGGCCGGACTAGCGGGAGGGGAGCAGTACTTC. The encoded protein is CSVRQAGLAGGEQYF.

This clonotype was seen more than once but under ten times. The V and J genes are TRBV27 and TRBJ1-5; the D gene is possibly TRBD1 (5 bases). Trimming took off 4 bases at V and 6 bases at J, with 13 bases between the two ends. CDR1 MNHEY and CDR2 SMNVEV come from the germline V gene (reference sequence). The CDR3 totals 14 residues. The CDR3 loop is CASSSGTLGQPQHF. The CDR3 coding sequence is TGTGCCAGCAGTTCCGGGACCCTGGGTCAGCCCCAGCATTTT.

This clonotype was observed a handful of times. This rearrangement joins TRBV7-9 to TRBJ1-3; D may be TRBD1 (6 bases). Germline lookup yields CDR1 SEHNR and CDR2 FQNEAQ (reference sequence). V dropped 10 bases and J dropped 0 bases, with 13 bases sitting between them. The CDR3 totals 14 residues. CDR3 nucleotide sequence: TGTGCCACAAGACAGGACGACTCTGGAAACACCATATATTTT. It translates to CATRQDDSGNTIYF.

This clonotype was seen at least ten times. V usage is TRBV2 and J usage is TRBJ1-1; D is unclear. CDR3 size: 13 residues. V lost 7 bases to trimming and J lost 11 bases, with 20 bases between them. Germline CDR1 SNHLY, CDR2 FYNNEI. The CDR3 DNA reads as TGTGCCAGCAAGGTAACAACAAGGGAGAAGGCTTTCTTT. Amino acid sequence: CASKVTTREKAFF.

This clonotype was detected a few times. This sequence joins TRBV12-3 or TRBV12-4 and TRBJ2-2; a weak D match, TRBD2 (6 bases). Trimming took 5 bases from V and 5 from J, leaving 15 bases between them. The CDR3 runs to 15 residues. The CDR3 reads CASSPVLRETGELFF. Here the CDR3 DNA reads TGTGCCAGCAGTCCGGTTTTACGGGAGACCGGGGAGCTGTTTTTT.

This clonotype was seen a single time. One end of the junction fails to match germline, which may point to a read error. The chain combines TRBV28 with TRBJ1-2; weak D call: TRBD1 (5 bases). Germline V gene data show CDR1 as MDHEN and CDR2 as SYDVKM. This CDR3 has 12 amino acids. CDR3 loop: CPSSSDSYGYTF. The CDR3 DNA sequence: TGTCCCAGCAGTTCCGACAGTTATGGCTACACCTTC.

V gene TRBV12-5 combines with J gene TRBJ1-1; 9 nucleotides match TRBD1. V dropped 6 bases and J dropped 11; count of bases not matched to a gene: 7. Germline lookup yields CDR1 LGHNT and CDR2 FRNRAP. This CDR3 has 12 residues. For the CDR3, the DNA is TGTGCTAGTGGACTGGGACAGGGTACGGCTTTCTTT. Protein: CASGLGQGTAFF. The full variable domain, rest sourced from reference TRBV12-5 and TRBJ1-1, is DARVTQTPRHKVTEMGQEVTMRCQPILGHNTVFWYRQTMMQGLELLAYFRNRAPLDDSGMPKDRFSAEMPDATLATLKIQPSEPRDSAVYFCASGLGQGTAFFGQGTRLTVV.